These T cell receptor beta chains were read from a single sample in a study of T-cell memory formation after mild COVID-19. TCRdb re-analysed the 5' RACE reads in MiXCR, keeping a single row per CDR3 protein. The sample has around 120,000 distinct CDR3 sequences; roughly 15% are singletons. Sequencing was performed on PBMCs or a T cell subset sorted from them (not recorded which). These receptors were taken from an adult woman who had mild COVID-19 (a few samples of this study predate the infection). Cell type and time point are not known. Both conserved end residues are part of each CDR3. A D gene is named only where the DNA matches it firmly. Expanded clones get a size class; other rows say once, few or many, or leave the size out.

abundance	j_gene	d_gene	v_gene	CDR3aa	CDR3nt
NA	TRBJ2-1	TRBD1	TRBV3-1	CASSQAPGGLSNEQFF	TGTGCCAGCAGCCAAGCCCCAGGGGGCCTATCGAATGAGCAGTTCTTC
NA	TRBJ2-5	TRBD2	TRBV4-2	CASSPRRGGAKETQYF	TGTGCCAGCAGCCCCCGTAGGGGAGGGGCTAAAGAGACCCAGTACTTC
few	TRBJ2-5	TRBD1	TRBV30	CAWSVLTGVTETQYF	TGTGCCTGGAGTGTCCTTACAGGGGTGACGGAGACCCAGTACTTC
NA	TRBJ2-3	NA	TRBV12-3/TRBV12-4	CASSLATGTDTQYF	TGTGCCAGCAGTTTAGCCACAGGCACAGATACGCAGTATTTT
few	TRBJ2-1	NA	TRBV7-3	CASSLGGDSSYNEQFF	TGTGCCAGCAGCTTAGGTGGGGATAGCTCCTACAATGAGCAGTTCTTC
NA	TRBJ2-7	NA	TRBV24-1	CATSDRYEQYF	TGTGCCACCAGTGACCGATACGAGCAGTACTTC
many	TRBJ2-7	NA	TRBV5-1	CASSLDLGYYEQYF	TGCGCCAGCAGCTTGGATCTGGGATACTACGAGCAGTACTTC
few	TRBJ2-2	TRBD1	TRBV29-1	CSVRPGTGSGTGELFF	TGCAGCGTCCGTCCCGGGACAGGGAGCGGCACCGGGGAGCTGTTTTTT
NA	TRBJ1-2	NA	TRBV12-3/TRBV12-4	CASSFLGSHYGYTF	TGTGCCAGCAGTTTCTTGGGGTCGCACTATGGCTACACCTTC
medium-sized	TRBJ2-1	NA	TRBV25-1	CASSESSRRPSSYNEQFF	TGTGCCAGCAGTGAATCTTCACGGAGGCCCAGCTCCTACAATGAGCAGTTCTTC
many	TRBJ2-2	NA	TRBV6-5	CASSSGNTGELFF	TGTGCCAGCAGTTCAGGGAACACCGGGGAGCTGTTTTTT
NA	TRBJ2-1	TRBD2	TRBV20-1	CSARRSGGFYNEQFF	TGCAGTGCTAGACGTAGCGGGGGTTTCTACAATGAGCAGTTCTTC
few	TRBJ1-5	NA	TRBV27	CASSLGQGDQPQHF	TGTGCCAGCAGTTTGGGGCAGGGCGATCAGCCCCAGCATTTT
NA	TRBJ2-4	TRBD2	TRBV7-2	CASSLSGTTVKNIQYF	TGTGCCAGCAGTCTTAGCGGGACGACCGTCAAAAACATTCAGTACTTC
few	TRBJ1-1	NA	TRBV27	CASSFGLLTEAFF	TGTGCCAGCAGTTTTGGGCTCCTCACTGAAGCTTTCTTT
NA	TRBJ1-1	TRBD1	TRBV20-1	CSARDWQGANTEAFF	TGCAGTGCTAGAGATTGGCAGGGGGCAAACACTGAAGCTTTCTTT
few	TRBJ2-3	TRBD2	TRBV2	CASSDWSGGAVDTQYF	TGTGCCAGCAGTGATTGGAGCGGGGGGGCCGTAGATACGCAGTATTTT
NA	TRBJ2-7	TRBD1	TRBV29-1	CSVEDRAYEQYF	TGCAGCGTTGAGGACAGGGCCTACGAGCAGTACTTC
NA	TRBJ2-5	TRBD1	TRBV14	CASSQEIRDRGPRETQYF	TGTGCCAGCAGCCAAGAAATTCGGGACAGGGGGCCGCGAGAGACCCAGTACTTC
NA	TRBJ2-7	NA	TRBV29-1	CSVETRGYEQYF	TGCAGCGTTGAGACTAGGGGCTACGAGCAGTACTTC
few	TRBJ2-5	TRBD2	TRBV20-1	CSATGLAGPDQETQYF	TGCAGTGCTACGGGACTAGCGGGGCCGGACCAAGAGACCCAGTACTTC
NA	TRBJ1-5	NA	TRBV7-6	CASSHDPGDSNQPQHF	TGTGCCAGCAGTCACGATCCAGGGGATAGCAATCAGCCCCAGCATTTT
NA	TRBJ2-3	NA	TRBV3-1	CASSQDGSRVDTQYF	TGTGCCAGCAGCCAAGATGGATCTAGGGTAGATACGCAGTATTTT
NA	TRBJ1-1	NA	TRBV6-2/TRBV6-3	CASSLRQLNTEAFF	TGTGCCAGCAGCCTCCGACAGCTGAACACTGAAGCTTTCTTT
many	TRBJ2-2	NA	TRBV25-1	CASTPVVGEDGELFF	TGTGCCAGCACCCCTGTGGTAGGGGAGGACGGGGAGCTGTTTTTT
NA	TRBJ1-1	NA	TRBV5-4	CASSLVGGAGTEAFF	TGTGCCAGCAGCTTGGTCGGGGGCGCGGGTACTGAAGCTTTCTTT
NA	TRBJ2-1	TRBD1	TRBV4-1	CASSHLARGPYNEQFF	TGCGCCAGCAGCCATCTCGCCAGGGGGCCCTACAATGAGCAGTTCTTC
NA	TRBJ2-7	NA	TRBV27	CASGSGVHEQYF	TGTGCCAGCGGGTCAGGGGTTCACGAGCAGTACTTC
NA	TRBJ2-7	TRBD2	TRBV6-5	CASSPRTSGSISIRNEQYF	TGTGCCAGCAGTCCAAGGACTAGCGGGAGTATATCTATCCGTAACGAGCAGTACTTC